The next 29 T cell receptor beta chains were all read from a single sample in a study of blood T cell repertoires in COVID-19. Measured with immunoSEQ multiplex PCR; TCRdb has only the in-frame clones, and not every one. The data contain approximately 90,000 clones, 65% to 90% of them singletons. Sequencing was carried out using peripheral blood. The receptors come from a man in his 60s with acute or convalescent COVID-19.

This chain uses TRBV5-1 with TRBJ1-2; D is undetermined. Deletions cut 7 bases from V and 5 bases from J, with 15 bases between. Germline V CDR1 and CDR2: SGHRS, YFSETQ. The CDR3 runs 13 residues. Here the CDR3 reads CASHNSGGYGYTF. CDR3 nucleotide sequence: TGCGCCAGCCACAACAGTGGAGGTTATGGCTACACCTTC.

The CDR3 DNA reads as TGTGCCAGCACCCCCCGGCCGGGAACTGATTACAATGAGCAGTTCTTC. It encodes CASTPRPGTDYNEQFF. The V and J genes are TRBV18 and TRBJ2-1, with D possibly being TRBD2 (5 bases). In germline, CDR1 is KGHSH, CDR2 LQKENI. CDR3 length: 16 amino acids. V lost 8 bases, J lost 4 bases, and 21 bases lay in between.

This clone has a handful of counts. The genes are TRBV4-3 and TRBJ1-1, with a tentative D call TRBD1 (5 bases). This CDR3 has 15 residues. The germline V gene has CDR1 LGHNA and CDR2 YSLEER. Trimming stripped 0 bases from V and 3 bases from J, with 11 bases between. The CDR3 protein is CASSQDRDGDTEAFF. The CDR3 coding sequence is TGCGCCAGCAGCCAAGACAGGGATGGGGACACTGAAGCTTTCTTT.

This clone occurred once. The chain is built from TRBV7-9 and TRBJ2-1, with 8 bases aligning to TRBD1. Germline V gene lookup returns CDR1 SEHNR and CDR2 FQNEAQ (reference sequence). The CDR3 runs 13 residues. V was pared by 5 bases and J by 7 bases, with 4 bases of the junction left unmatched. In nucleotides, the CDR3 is TGTGCCAGCAGCCCGACAGGGGTTAATGAGCAGTTCTTC. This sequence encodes CASSPTGVNEQFF.

CDR3 nucleotide sequence: TGTGCCAGTACGACGGGGAATCAGCCCCAGCATTTT. It codes for CASTTGNQPQHF. The rearrangement links TRBV2 to TRBJ1-5, with D unclear. The CDR3 covers 12 residues. The germline V gene encodes CDR1 SNHLY and CDR2 FYNNEI. Deletions cut 9 bases from V and 4 bases from J, with 10 bases between.

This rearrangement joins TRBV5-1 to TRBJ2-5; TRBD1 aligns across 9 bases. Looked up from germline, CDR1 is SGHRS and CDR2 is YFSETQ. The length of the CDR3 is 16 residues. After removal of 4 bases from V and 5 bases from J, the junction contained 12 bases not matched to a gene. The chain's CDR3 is CASSPRTGAPEETQYF. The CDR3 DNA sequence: TGCGCCAGCAGCCCGCGGACAGGGGCGCCTGAGGAGACCCAGTACTTC.

The DNA for the CDR3 is TGTGCCAGCAGTCAGAGGGGCCGGACTAGCGGGGCGAACACCGGGGAGCTGTTTTTT. Its protein is CASSQRGRTSGANTGELFF. The V gene is TRBV6-2 or TRBV6-3, the J gene TRBJ2-2, with TRBD2 matching 12 bases. The CDR3 totals 19 residues. Unmatched junction bases numbered 10, after V lost 5 bases and J lost 0 bases. The V gene's germline CDR1 is MNHEY and CDR2 SVGEGT.

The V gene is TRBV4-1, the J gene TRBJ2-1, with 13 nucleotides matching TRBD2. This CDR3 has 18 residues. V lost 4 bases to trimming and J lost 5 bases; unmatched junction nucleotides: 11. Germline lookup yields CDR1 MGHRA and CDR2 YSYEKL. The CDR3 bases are TGCGCCAGCAGCCGTACTAGCGGGGGGGCCGGGATCCACAATGAGCAGTTCTTC. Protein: CASSRTSGGAGIHNEQFF.

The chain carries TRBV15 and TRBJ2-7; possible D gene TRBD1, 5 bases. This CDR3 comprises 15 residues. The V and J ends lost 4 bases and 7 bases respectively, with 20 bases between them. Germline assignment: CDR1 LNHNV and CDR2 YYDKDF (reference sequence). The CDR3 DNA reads TGTGCCACCAGCAAAGGCGCTGGGGCCACTACGGAGCAGTACTTC. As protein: CATSKGAGATTEQYF.

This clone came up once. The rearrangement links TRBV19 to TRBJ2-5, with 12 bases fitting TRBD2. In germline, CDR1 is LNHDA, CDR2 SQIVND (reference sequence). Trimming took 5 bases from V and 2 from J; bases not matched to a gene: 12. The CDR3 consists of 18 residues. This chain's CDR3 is CASSRSGLAGTLQETQYF. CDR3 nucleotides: TGTGCCAGTAGTCGGAGCGGACTAGCGGGAACCCTACAAGAGACCCAGTACTTC.

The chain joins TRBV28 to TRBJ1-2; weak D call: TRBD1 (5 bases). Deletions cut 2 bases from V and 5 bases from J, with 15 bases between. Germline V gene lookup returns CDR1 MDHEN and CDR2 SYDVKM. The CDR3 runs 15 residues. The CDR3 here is CASSLGLQGSYGYTF. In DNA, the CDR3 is TGTGCCAGCAGTTTAGGGCTGCAGGGCAGTTATGGCTACACCTTC.

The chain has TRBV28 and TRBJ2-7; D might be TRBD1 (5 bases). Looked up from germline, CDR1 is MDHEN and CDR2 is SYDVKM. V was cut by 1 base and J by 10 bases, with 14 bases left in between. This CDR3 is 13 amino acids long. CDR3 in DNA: TGTGCCAGCAGTTTATTGAAGGGAACAGGTCAGTACTTC. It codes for CASSLLKGTGQYF.

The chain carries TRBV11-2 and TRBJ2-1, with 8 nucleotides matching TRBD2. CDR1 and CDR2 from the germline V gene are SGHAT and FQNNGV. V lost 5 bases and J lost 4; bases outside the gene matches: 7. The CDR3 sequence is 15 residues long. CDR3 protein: CASSLSGAIYNEQFF. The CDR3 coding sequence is TGTGCCAGCAGCCTTAGCGGGGCCATATACAATGAGCAGTTCTTC.

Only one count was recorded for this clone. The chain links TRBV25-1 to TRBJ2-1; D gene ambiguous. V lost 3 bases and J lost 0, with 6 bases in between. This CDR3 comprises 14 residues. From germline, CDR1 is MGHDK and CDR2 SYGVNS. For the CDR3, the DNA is TGTGCCAGCAGTGAGGAGAGCTCCTACAATGAGCAGTTCTTC. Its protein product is CASSEESSYNEQFF.

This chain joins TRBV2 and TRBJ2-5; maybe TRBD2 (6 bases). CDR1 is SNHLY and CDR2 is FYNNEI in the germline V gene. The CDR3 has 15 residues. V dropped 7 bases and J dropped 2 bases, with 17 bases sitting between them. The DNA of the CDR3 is TGTGCCAGCACCTGGGGGGTTGGAAAGCAAGAGACCCAGTACTTC. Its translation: CASTWGVGKQETQYF.

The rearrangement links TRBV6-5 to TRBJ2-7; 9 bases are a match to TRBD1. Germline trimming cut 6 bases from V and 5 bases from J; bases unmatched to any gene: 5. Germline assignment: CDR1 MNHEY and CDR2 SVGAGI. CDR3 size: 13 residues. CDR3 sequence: CASRRDRVHEQYF. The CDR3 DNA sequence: TGTGCCAGCAGGAGGGACAGGGTCCACGAGCAGTACTTC.

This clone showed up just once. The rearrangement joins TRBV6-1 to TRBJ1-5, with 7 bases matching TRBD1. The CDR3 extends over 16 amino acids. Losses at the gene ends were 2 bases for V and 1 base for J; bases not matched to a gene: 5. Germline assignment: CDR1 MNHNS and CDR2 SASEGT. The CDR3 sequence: CASSERRGLSNQPQHF. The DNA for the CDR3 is TGTGCCAGCAGTGAAAGGAGGGGGCTAAGCAATCAGCCCCAGCATTTT.

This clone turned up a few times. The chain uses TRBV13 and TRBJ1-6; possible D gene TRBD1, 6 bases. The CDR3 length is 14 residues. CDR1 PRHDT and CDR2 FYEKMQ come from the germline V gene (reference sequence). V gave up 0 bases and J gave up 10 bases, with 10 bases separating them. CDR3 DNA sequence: TGTGCCAGCAGCTTAGGACAGGGAGTATCACCCCTCCACTTT. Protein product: CASSLGQGVSPLHF.

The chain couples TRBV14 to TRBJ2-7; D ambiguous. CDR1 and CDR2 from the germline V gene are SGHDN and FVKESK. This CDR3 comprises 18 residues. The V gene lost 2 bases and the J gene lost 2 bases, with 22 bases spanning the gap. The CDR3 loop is CASSQLSLLRDSTYEQYF. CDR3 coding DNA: TGTGCCAGCAGCCAACTATCACTTTTGAGAGATTCTACCTACGAGCAGTACTTC.

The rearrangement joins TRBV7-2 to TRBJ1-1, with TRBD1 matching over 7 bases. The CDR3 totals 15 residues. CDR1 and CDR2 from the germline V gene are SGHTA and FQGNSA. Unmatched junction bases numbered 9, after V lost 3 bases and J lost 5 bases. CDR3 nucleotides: TGTGCCAGCAGCTTCTTACAGGGGAGGAGAACTGAAGCTTTCTTT. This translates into CASSFLQGRRTEAFF.

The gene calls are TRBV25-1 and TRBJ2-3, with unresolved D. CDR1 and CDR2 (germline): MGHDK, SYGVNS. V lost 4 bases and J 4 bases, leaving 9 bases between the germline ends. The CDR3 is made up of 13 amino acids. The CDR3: CASSANLPDTQYF. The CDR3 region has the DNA TGTGCCAGCAGTGCCAACCTACCAGATACGCAGTATTTT.

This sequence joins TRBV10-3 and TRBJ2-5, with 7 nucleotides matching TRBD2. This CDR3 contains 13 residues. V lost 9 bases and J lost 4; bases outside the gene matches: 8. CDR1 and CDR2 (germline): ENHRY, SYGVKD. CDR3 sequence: CAIGSGEGETQYF. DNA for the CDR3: TGTGCCATTGGGTCCGGGGAGGGAGAGACCCAGTACTTC.

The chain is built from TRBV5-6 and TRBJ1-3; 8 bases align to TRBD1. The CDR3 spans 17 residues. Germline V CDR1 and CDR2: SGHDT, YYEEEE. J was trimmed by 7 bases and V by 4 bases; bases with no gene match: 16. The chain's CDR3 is CASSAADRELYQNTIYF. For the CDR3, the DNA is TGTGCCAGCAGCGCGGCGGACAGGGAGCTATATCAGAACACCATATATTTT.

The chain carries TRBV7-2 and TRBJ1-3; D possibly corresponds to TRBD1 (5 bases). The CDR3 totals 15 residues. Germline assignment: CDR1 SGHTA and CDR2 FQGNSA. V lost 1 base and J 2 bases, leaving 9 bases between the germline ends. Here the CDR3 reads CASSLGMGPGNTIYF. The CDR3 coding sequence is TGTGCCAGCAGCTTAGGAATGGGGCCTGGAAACACCATATATTTT.

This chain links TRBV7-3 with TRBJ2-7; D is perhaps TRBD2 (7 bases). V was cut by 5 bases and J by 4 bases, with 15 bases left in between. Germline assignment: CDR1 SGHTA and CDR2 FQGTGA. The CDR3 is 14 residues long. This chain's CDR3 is CASSTTGGPYEQYF. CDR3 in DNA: TGTGCCAGCAGCACCACGGGGGGCCCTTACGAGCAGTACTTC.

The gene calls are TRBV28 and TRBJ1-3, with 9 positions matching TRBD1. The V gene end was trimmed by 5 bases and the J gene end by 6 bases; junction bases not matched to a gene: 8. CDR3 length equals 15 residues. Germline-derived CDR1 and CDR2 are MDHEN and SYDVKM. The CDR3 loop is CASSRGTGLQNTIYF. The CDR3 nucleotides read TGTGCCAGCAGTCGCGGGACAGGGCTGCAAAACACCATATATTTT.

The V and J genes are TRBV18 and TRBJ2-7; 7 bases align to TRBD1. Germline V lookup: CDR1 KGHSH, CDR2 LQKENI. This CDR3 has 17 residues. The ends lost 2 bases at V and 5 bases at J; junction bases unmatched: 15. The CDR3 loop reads CASSPRSGTAQGDEQYF. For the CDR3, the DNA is TGTGCCAGCTCACCAAGGTCTGGGACAGCTCAGGGTGACGAGCAGTACTTC.

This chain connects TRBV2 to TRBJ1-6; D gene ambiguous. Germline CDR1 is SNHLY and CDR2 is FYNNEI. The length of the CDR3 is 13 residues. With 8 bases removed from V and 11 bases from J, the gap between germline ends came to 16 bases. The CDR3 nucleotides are TGTGCCAGCGGAGCGAGGGTAGTAGCACCCCTCCACTTT. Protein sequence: CASGARVVAPLHF.

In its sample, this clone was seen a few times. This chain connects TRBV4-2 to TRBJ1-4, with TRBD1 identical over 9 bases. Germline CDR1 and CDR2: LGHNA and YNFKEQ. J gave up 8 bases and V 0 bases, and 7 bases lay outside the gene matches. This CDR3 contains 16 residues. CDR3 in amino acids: CASSQERGTGTEKLFF. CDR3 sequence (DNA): TGTGCCAGCAGCCAAGAAAGGGGGACAGGGACCGAAAAACTGTTTTTT.